These T cell receptor beta chains were read from a single sample in a study of shared clonotypes between healthy human individuals. Assay: immunoSEQ multiplex PCR; the TCRdb copy retains only in-frame clones and omits some. The data hold approximately 470,000 clones, with around 73% observed a single time. The sequencing input was PBMCs. All receptors derive from a middle-aged woman in good health. Some clones in this sample may be carry-over from other donors' samples. The CDR3 runs from the conserved cysteine through the conserved F or W. D genes are given only for firm matches. A row's size may be missing; if present it is once, few, many or a size class.

D: TRBD1; V: TRBV30; J: TRBJ1-2; size: once; CDR3: CAWTRDRAGGYTF; DNA: TGTGCCTGGACCCGGGACAGGGCGGGTGGCTACACCTTC
D: .; V: TRBV9; J: TRBJ2-7; size: .; CDR3: CASSVSAVGAYEQYF; DNA: TGTGCCAGCAGCGTATCGGCGGTAGGGGCCTACGAGCAGTACTTC
D: .; V: TRBV4-1; J: TRBJ2-2; size: .; CDR3: CASSPVRAGELFF; DNA: TGCGCCAGCAGCCCAGTAAGGGCCGGGGAGCTGTTTTTT
D: .; V: TRBV19; J: TRBJ1-1; size: .; CDR3: CASSINTGTNTEAFF; DNA: TGTGCCAGTAGTATTAATACAGGTACGAACACTGAAGCTTTCTTT
D: TRBD2; V: TRBV11-2; J: TRBJ2-3; size: .; CDR3: CASSFSGRATDTQYF; DNA: TGTGCCAGCAGCTTTAGCGGGAGGGCCACAGATACGCAGTATTTT
D: TRBD1; V: TRBV2; J: TRBJ2-2; size: .; CDR3: CASSNRDRGGTGELFF; DNA: TGTGCCAGCTCTAACCGGGACAGGGGAGGTACCGGGGAGCTGTTTTTT
D: TRBD2; V: TRBV30; J: TRBJ2-1; size: .; CDR3: CALIGLAGLDEQFF; DNA: TGTGCCTTAATCGGACTAGCGGGATTGGATGAGCAGTTCTTC
D: .; V: TRBV19; J: TRBJ1-5; size: .; CDR3: CASSISSGGGNSNQPQHF; DNA: TGTGCCAGTAGTATTTCGTCCGGGGGGGGGAATAGCAATCAGCCCCAGCATTTT
D: TRBD2; V: TRBV7-2; J: TRBJ2-3; size: few; CDR3: CASRHSGRAHTDTQYF; DNA: TGTGCCAGCAGACATAGCGGGAGGGCCCACACAGATACGCAGTATTTT
D: TRBD2; V: TRBV7-9; J: TRBJ2-1; size: many; CDR3: CASSFRTSGRSEQFF; DNA: TGTGCCAGCAGCTTTAGGACTAGCGGGAGGTCTGAGCAGTTCTTC
D: TRBD2; V: TRBV5-1; J: TRBJ2-1; size: .; CDR3: CASSLSAGVNNEQFF; DNA: TGCGCCAGCAGCTTATCAGCGGGAGTGAACAATGAGCAGTTCTTC
D: .; V: TRBV7-9; J: TRBJ1-4; size: .; CDR3: CASSLVPREKLFF; DNA: TGTGCCAGCAGCTTAGTCCCGAGGGAAAAACTGTTTTTT
D: TRBD2; V: TRBV10-3; J: TRBJ2-2; size: .; CDR3: CAIGTSVGYTGELFF; DNA: TGTGCCATCGGGACTAGCGTAGGATACACCGGGGAGCTGTTTTTT
D: TRBD1; V: TRBV5-5; J: TRBJ1-3; size: .; CDR3: CASSLAQGALNTIYF; DNA: TGTGCCAGCAGCTTGGCCCAGGGGGCTTTAAACACCATATATTTT
D: .; V: TRBV28; J: TRBJ2-6; size: once; CDR3: CASSLVPSGANVLTF; DNA: TGTGCCAGCAGTTTGGTCCCCTCTGGGGCCAACGTCCTGACTTTC
D: .; V: TRBV6-1; J: TRBJ1-1; size: .; CDR3: CASSGRENTEAFF; DNA: TGTGCCAGCAGCGGACGGGAGAACACTGAAGCTTTCTTT
D: TRBD1; V: TRBV11-1; J: TRBJ1-4; size: .; CDR3: CASSWDRDGELFF; DNA: TGTGCCAGCAGCTGGGACAGGGACGGTGAACTGTTTTTT
D: .; V: TRBV30; J: TRBJ2-7; size: .; CDR3: CAWSVHFYEQYF; DNA: TGTGCCTGGAGTGTTCATTTCTACGAGCAGTACTTC
D: .; V: TRBV6-5; J: TRBJ2-6; size: .; CDR3: CASSRGSGANVLTF; DNA: TGTGCCAGCAGCAGGGGTTCAGGGGCCAACGTCCTGACTTTC
D: .; V: TRBV10-3; J: TRBJ1-5; size: few; CDR3: CAISESIGGRNNQPQHF; DNA: TGTGCCATCAGTGAGTCGATCGGGGGCAGAAACAATCAGCCCCAGCATTTT
D: .; V: TRBV2; J: TRBJ1-2; size: .; CDR3: CASSDPPGRDIPGYGYTF; DNA: TGTGCCAGCAGTGACCCCCCTGGGCGGGACATTCCTGGCTATGGCTACACCTTC
D: .; V: TRBV4-2; J: TRBJ1-1; size: .; CDR3: CASSQGRINTEAFF; DNA: TGTGCCAGCAGCCAAGGGCGGATAAACACTGAAGCTTTCTTT
D: .; V: TRBV28; J: TRBJ1-2; size: .; CDR3: CASRLRGPRENDGYTF; DNA: TGTGCCAGCAGACTCAGAGGGCCCAGGGAGAATGATGGCTACACCTTC
D: TRBD2; V: TRBV7-2; J: TRBJ2-5; size: .; CDR3: CASSRNGGVQETQYF; DNA: TGTGCCAGCAGTCGTAACGGGGGGGTTCAAGAGACCCAGTACTTC
D: .; V: TRBV28; J: TRBJ2-1; size: .; CDR3: CASRPQGYNEQFF; DNA: TGTGCCAGCAGGCCACAGGGTTACAATGAGCAGTTCTTC
D: TRBD2; V: TRBV4-1; J: TRBJ2-3; size: once; CDR3: CASSPTGTSGSTDTQYF; DNA: TGCGCCAGCAGCCCGACGGGGACTAGCGGGAGTACAGATACGCAGTATTTT
D: .; V: TRBV5-1; J: TRBJ2-7; size: .; CDR3: CASSPRDSYLSYEQYF; DNA: TGCGCCAGCAGCCCTCGGGACTCCTACCTCTCCTACGAGCAGTACTTC
D: TRBD1; V: TRBV13; J: TRBJ1-4; size: .; CDR3: CASSARTGGGEKLFF; DNA: TGTGCCAGCAGCGCACGGACAGGGGGCGGAGAAAAACTGTTTTTT
D: .; V: TRBV4-2; J: TRBJ1-5; size: .; CDR3: CASSQGFGGQPQHF; DNA: TGTGCCAGCAGCCAAGGTTTCGGGGGCCAGCCCCAGCATTTT
D: .; V: TRBV7-9; J: TRBJ2-1; size: once; CDR3: CASGLVPGAYNEQFF; DNA: TGTGCCAGCGGCTTAGTTCCAGGGGCCTACAATGAGCAGTTCTTC
D: .; V: TRBV7-9; J: TRBJ2-5; size: .; CDR3: CASSQDLRSWYF; DNA: TGTGCCAGCAGCCAGGACTTGCGCTCCTGGTACTTC
D: TRBD2; V: TRBV2; J: TRBJ2-5; size: .; CDR3: CASSTGRVGETQYF; DNA: TGTGCCAGCAGTACCGGGAGGGTGGGAGAGACCCAGTACTTC
D: .; V: TRBV9; J: TRBJ2-3; size: .; CDR3: CASSQNSGADTQYF; DNA: TGTGCCAGCAGCCAAAACTCGGGGGCAGATACGCAGTATTTT
D: TRBD1; V: TRBV7-8; J: TRBJ2-2; size: .; CDR3: CASSFPDPRDRGEKTNTGELFF; DNA: TGTGCCAGCAGCTTCCCCGACCCCCGGGACAGGGGCGAAAAGACGAACACCGGGGAGCTGTTTTTT
D: TRBD2; V: TRBV5-4; J: TRBJ2-1; size: few; CDR3: CASSSGTSLYSYNEQFF; DNA: TGTGCCAGCAGCTCGGGGACTAGCCTTTATTCCTACAATGAGCAGTTCTTC
D: TRBD1; V: TRBV7-8; J: TRBJ1-2; size: few; CDR3: CASSLDRAEDYGYTF; DNA: TGTGCCAGCAGCCTCGACAGGGCTGAGGACTATGGCTACACCTTC
D: TRBD2; V: TRBV27; J: TRBJ2-7; size: .; CDR3: CASSPPTSGVNEQYF; DNA: TGTGCCAGCAGCCCCCCGACTAGCGGGGTTAACGAGCAGTACTTC